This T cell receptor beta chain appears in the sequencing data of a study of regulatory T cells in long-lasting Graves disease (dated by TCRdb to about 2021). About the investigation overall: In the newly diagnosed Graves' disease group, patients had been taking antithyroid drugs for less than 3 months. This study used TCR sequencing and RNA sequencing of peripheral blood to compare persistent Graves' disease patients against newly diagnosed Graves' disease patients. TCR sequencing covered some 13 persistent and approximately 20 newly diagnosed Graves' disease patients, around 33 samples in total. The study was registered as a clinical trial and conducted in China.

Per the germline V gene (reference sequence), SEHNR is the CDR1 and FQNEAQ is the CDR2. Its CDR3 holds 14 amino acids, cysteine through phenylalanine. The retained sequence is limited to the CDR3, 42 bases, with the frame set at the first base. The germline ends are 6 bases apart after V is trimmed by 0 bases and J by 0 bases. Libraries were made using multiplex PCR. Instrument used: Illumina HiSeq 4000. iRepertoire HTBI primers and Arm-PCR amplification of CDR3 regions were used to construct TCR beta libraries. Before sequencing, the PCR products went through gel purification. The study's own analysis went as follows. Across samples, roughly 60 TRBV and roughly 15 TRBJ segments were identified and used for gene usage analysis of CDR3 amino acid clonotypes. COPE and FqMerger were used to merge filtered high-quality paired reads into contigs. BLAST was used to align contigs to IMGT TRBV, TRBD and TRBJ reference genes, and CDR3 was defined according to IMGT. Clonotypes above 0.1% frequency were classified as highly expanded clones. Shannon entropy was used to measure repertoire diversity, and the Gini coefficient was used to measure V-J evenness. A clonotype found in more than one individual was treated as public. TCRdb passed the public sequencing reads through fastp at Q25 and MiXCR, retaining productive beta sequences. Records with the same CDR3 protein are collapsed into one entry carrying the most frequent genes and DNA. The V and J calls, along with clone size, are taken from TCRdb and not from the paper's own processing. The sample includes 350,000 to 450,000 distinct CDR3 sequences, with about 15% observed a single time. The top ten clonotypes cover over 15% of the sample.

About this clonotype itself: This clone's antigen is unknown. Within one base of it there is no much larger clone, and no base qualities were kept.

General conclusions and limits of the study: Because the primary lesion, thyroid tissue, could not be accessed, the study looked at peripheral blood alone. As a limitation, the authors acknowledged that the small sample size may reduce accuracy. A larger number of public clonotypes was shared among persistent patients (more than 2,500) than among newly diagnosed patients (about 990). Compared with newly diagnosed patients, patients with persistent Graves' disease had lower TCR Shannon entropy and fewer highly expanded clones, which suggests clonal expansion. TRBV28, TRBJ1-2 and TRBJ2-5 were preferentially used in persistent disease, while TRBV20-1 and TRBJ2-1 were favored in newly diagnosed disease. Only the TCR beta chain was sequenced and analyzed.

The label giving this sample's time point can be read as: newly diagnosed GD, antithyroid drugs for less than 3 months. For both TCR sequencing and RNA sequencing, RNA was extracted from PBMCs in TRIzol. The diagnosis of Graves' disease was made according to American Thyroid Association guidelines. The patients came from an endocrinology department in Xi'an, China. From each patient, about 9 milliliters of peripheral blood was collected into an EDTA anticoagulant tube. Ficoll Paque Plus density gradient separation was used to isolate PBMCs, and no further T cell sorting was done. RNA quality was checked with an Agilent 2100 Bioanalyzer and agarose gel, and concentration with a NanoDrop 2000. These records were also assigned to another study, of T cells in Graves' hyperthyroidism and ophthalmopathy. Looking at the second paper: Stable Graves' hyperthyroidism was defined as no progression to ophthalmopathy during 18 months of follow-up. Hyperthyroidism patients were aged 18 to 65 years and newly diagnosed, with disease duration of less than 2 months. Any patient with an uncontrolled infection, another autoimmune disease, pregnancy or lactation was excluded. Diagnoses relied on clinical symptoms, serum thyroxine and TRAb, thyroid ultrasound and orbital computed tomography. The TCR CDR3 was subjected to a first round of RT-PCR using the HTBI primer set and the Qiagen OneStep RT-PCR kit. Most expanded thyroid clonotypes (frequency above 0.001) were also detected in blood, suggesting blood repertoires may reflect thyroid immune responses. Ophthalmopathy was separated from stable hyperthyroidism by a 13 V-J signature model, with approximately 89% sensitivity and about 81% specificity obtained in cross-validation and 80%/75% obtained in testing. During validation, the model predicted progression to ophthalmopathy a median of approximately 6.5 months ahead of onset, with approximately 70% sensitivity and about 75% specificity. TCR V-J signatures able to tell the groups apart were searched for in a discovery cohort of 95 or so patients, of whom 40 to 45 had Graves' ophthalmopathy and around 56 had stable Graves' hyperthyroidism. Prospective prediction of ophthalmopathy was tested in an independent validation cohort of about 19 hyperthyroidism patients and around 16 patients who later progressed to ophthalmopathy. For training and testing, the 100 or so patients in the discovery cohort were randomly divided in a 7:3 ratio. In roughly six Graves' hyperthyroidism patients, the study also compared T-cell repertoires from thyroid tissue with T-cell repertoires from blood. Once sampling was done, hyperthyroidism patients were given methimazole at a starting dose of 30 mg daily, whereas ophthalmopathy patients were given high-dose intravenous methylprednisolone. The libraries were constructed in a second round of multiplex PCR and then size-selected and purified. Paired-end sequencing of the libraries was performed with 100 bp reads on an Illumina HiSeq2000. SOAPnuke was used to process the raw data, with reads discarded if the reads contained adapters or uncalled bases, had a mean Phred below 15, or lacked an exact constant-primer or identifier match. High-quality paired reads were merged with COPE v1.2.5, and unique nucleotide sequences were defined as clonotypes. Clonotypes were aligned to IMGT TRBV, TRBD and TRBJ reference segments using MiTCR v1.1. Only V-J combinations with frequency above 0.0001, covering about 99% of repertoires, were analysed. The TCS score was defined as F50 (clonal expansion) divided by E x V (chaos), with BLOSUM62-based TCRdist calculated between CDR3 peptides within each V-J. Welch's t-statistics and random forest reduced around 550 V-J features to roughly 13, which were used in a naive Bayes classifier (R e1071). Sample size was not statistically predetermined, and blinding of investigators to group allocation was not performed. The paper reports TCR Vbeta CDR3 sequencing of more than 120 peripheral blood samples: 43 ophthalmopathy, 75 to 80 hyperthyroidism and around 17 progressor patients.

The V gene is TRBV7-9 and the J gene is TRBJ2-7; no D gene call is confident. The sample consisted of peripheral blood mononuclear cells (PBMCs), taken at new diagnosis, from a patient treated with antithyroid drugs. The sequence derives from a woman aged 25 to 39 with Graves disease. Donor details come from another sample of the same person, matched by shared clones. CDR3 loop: CASSLAGISYEQYF. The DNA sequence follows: TGTGCCAGCAGCTTAGCAGGGATCTCCTACGAGCAGTACTTC.